Listed here are 16 T cell receptor beta chains from one sample, sequenced in a study of blood T cell repertoires in COVID-19. TCRdb's table, derived via immunoSEQ multiplex PCR, lists solely in-frame clones and lacks some. The sample records more than 350,000 clones, approximately 90% being singletons. Sequencing was done on a sample of PBMCs or T cells enriched from blood (not recorded which). The receptors originated from a woman younger than 35 who had been exposed to COVID-19.

This chain uses TRBV20-1 with TRBJ1-2, with a weak D call TRBD1 (6 bases). Per the germline V gene, CDR1 is DFQATT and CDR2 is SNEGSKA (reference sequence). V lost 5 bases and J lost 5, with 18 bases in between. The CDR3 consists of 14 residues. CDR3 sequence: CSAGGTPGGYGYTF. The DNA for the CDR3 is TGCAGTGCTGGTGGGACACCCGGGGGTTATGGCTACACCTTC.

This clone was detected once. The chain joins TRBV7-2 to TRBJ2-7, with a possible D match to TRBD2 (5 bases). Per germline, CDR1 SGHTA and CDR2 FQGNSA. The CDR3 runs 16 residues. V shed 5 bases and J shed 0 bases, with 17 bases lying between them. The CDR3, as DNA: TGTGCCAGCAGCCAAGGAGCCTCTAGCAGCTCCTACGAGCAGTACTTC. This codes for CASSQGASSSSYEQYF.

CDR3 in DNA: TGTGCCAGCTCACCCTCAGGGAACTATGGCTACACCTTC. Amino acids: CASSPSGNYGYTF. V and J are TRBV18 and TRBJ1-2; maybe TRBD1 (5 bases). The V gene lost 3 bases and the J gene lost 2 bases, with 7 bases spanning the gap. CDR1 KGHSH and CDR2 LQKENI come from the germline V gene. The CDR3 contains 13 residues.

The rearrangement joins TRBV27 to TRBJ2-7, with D perhaps TRBD2 (5 bases). Trimming took off 5 bases at V and 2 bases at J, with 10 bases between the two ends. Germline-derived CDR1 and CDR2 are MNHEY and SMNVEV (reference sequence). The CDR3 is 13 residues long. Here the CDR3 reads CASSRENTYEQYF. In nucleotides, the CDR3 is TGTGCCAGCAGTAGGGAGAACACCTACGAGCAGTACTTC.

There are a few counts of this clone. The CDR3 reads CASSLIREYGYTF. The CDR3 DNA follows: TGTGCCAGCAGCTTGATACGAGAATATGGCTACACCTTC. The genes are TRBV5-4 and TRBJ1-2; no reliable D call. From germline, CDR1 is SGHNT and CDR2 YYREEE (reference sequence). There are 13 residues in the CDR3. The V gene lost 1 base and the J gene lost 5 bases, with 9 bases spanning the gap.

This clone came up once. The chain has TRBV7-5 and TRBJ2-1; the table gives TRBD1 as D, unverified against the DNA. TRBV7-5 is tagged as a pseudogene. The CDR3 is 16 amino acids. The CDR3 sequence: CARSLFAGINYNEQFF. The CDR3 bases are TGTGCCAGAAGCTTATTCGCAGGGATCAACTACAATGAGCAGTTCTTC.

The CDR3 sequence: CASSLQRHGQPQHF. The CDR3 DNA follows: TGTGCCAGCAGCCTCCAGAGGCACGGTCAGCCCCAGCATTTT. The chain uses TRBV3-1 (or the pseudogene TRBV3-2) and TRBJ1-5; D is unclear. Germline assignment: CDR1 LGHDT and CDR2 YNNKEL (reference sequence). The CDR3 is made up of 14 amino acids. The V end was cut by 4 bases, the J end by 6 bases, with 13 bases between.

This rearrangement joins TRBV2 to TRBJ2-3; 12 positions match TRBD1. Germline values: CDR1 SNHLY, CDR2 FYNNEI. There are 16 residues in the CDR3. V was pared by 6 bases and J by 5 bases, with 9 bases of the junction left unmatched. CDR3 nucleotide sequence: TGTGCCAGCAGCCCGAGGGGACAGGGGGCGAAAGATACGCAGTATTTT. It encodes CASSPRGQGAKDTQYF.

The chain employs TRBV5-6 and TRBJ2-5; D remains unclear. Germline V gene data show CDR1 as SGHDT and CDR2 as YYEEEE. CDR3 size: 14 residues. V lost 1 base, J lost 1 base, and 8 bases lay in between. The CDR3 bases are TGTGCCAGCAGCTTGAAAGCCATCCAAGAGACCCAGTACTTC. As protein: CASSLKAIQETQYF.

The rearrangement joins TRBV7-9 to TRBJ2-7; 12 bases fit TRBD2. V lost 2 bases, J lost 5 bases, and 1 base stayed unmatched. Germline values: CDR1 SEHNR, CDR2 FQNEAQ (reference sequence). CDR3 length: 14 amino acids. This CDR3 is CASSLTSGGNEQYF. The CDR3 coding sequence is TGTGCCAGCAGCTTAACTAGCGGGGGGAACGAGCAGTACTTC.

The V and J genes are TRBV28 and TRBJ1-2, with D maybe TRBD1 (5 bases). Trimming took off 6 bases at V and 3 bases at J, with 11 bases between the two ends. Germline assignment: CDR1 MDHEN and CDR2 SYDVKM. The CDR3 length is 13 residues. In nucleotides, the CDR3 is TGTGCCAGCAGCCTAAGGGGCCACTATGGCTACACCTTC. As protein: CASSLRGHYGYTF.

The chain recombines TRBV5-6 with TRBJ2-6; tentatively, D is TRBD2 (5 bases). The CDR3 runs 18 residues. V was cut by 0 bases and J by 0 bases, with 13 bases left in between. Germline V gene data show CDR1 as SGHDT and CDR2 as YYEEEE. The CDR3 nucleotides are TGTGCCAGCAGCTTGGGGACTGCGATTAGCTCTGGGGCCAACGTCCTGACTTTC. The encoded protein is CASSLGTAISSGANVLTF.

The genes are TRBV5-1 and TRBJ2-5; 7 nucleotides match TRBD2. The germline V gene encodes CDR1 SGHRS and CDR2 YFSETQ. With 0 bases clipped from V and 4 bases from J, the junction kept 6 bases outside the gene matches. The CDR3 contains 15 residues. CDR3 residues: CASSLERGGRETQYF. CDR3 in DNA: TGCGCCAGCAGCTTGGAGCGGGGCGGTAGAGAGACCCAGTACTTC. Complete variable domain (other parts from reference TRBV5-1 and TRBJ2-5): KAGVTQTPRYLIKTRGQQVTLSCSPISGHRSVSWYQQTPGQGLQFLFEYFSETQRNKGNFPGRFSGRQFSNSRSEMNVSTLELGDSALYLCASSLERGGRETQYFGPGTRLLVL.

J is TRBJ1-3 and V is TRBV4-2; D possibly corresponds to TRBD1 (5 bases). The germline V gene encodes CDR1 LGHNA and CDR2 YNFKEQ. The V end lost 1 base, the J end lost 1 base, and 14 bases lay between the germline ends. The CDR3 runs 17 residues. The DNA of the CDR3 is TGTGCCAGCAGCCAAGCTATCGCTTCAGGGTCTGGAAACACCATATATTTT. Protein sequence: CASSQAIASGSGNTIYF.

V is TRBV28 and J is TRBJ2-7; TRBD2 matches at 7 bases. This CDR3 has 15 amino acids. Trimming took 0 bases from V and 6 from J; bases not matched to a gene: 8. The germline gives CDR1 MDHEN, CDR2 SYDVKM. The CDR3 loop is CASSLWSGGGREQYF. For the CDR3, the DNA is TGTGCCAGCAGTTTATGGTCCGGGGGAGGGCGCGAGCAGTACTTC.

This clone occurred once. This chain uses TRBV11-2 with TRBJ1-1; tentative D call: TRBD1 (5 bases). This CDR3 contains 12 residues. Germline V gene data show CDR1 as SGHAT and CDR2 as FQNNGV. Between the trimmed V and J ends, which lost 4 bases and 3 bases, there was a span of 6 bases. The CDR3 region has the DNA TGTGCCAGCAGCTCCAGGGACACTGAAGCTTTCTTT. It translates to CASSSRDTEAFF.